Below, one TCR beta chain is given with its context. This sample is part of a study of blood T cell repertoires in COVID-19. CDR1 and CDR2 (germline): MNHEY, SMNVEV (reference sequence). Trimming removed 4 bases at V and 1 base at J, with 10 bases between. This CDR3 is 14 amino acids long. Libraries were prepared by immunoSEQ multiplex PCR; TCRdb keeps only in-frame clonotypes and omits some of them. Seen here are 350,000 to 450,000 clones, around 83% observed once, and the top ten hold approximately 5%. The sequence was collected from a woman aged 50 to 60 who had recovered from COVID-19. Sequenced sample: PBMCs or T cells enriched from blood (not recorded which). The chain combines TRBV27 with TRBJ1-1; TRBD1 is a possible D gene (6 bases). The CDR3 nucleotides are TGTGCCAGCAGTTCCCGCAGGGGGAACACTGAAGCTTTCTTT. It encodes CASSSRRGNTEAFF.